Included here is one TCR beta chain sequence, with context. As processed by the authors: Researchers report that nucleated cell counts were estimated from reference gene primer amplification. Clones were read by immunoSEQ multiplex PCR, and TCRdb kept only the in-frame ones, dropping some. V, J and clone size were drawn from that table, and D and trimming were deduced from the DNA. The sample lists 130,000 or so clones, about four fifths occurring once. This entry comes from a study of blood T cell repertoires in COVID-19. On the study more broadly: Material from acute and convalescent COVID-19 was sourced from the United States, Italy and Spain. From T cells, B-cell-depleted T cells, or PBMCs came the material, which was cDNA or gDNA.

Per germline, CDR1 MDHEN and CDR2 SYDVKM. The CDR3 contains 16 residues. Trimming took off 2 bases at V and 0 bases at J, with 11 bases between the two ends. The origin of this receptor is an older woman with acute or convalescent COVID-19. The sequenced material came from peripheral blood. This chain links TRBV28 with TRBJ1-3; a possible D gene is TRBD1 (6 bases). As DNA, the CDR3 is TGTGCCAGCAGTTTAGGGGGGGACAACTCTGGAAACACCATATATTTT. The encoded protein is CASSLGGDNSGNTIYF.